The 21 T cell receptor beta chains presented below share a single source sample, sequenced in a study of cytomegalovirus exposure and HLA in healthy donors. Primers: 60 Vbeta forward and 13 Jbeta reverse. Libraries were prepared by immunoSEQ multiplex PCR; TCRdb keeps only in-frame clonotypes and omits some of them. The sample includes tens of thousands of clones, around 73% of them seen just once. Material: PBMCs. The source is a woman aged 25-40 years in good health and CMV-seronegative.

The V gene is TRBV28, the J gene TRBJ2-2; 13 nucleotides align to TRBD2. V shed 6 bases and J 7 bases; nucleotides not matched to a gene: 5. The CDR3 consists of 15 residues. Looked up from germline, CDR1 is MDHEN and CDR2 is SYDVKM. The CDR3 DNA reads as TGTGCCAGCAGCGGACTAGCGGGAGTTGTCGGGGAGCTGTTTTTT. Amino acids: CASSGLAGVVGELFF.

This chain links TRBV2 with TRBJ2-3; D remains unclear. V was shortened by 10 bases and J by 0 bases, with 8 bases between the two germline ends. The CDR3 is 12 amino acids. The germline V gene has CDR1 SNHLY and CDR2 FYNNEI. DNA for the CDR3: TGTGCCACCGCCTATAGCACAGATACGCAGTATTTT. It codes for CATAYSTDTQYF.

The J gene is TRBJ1-3, the V gene TRBV5-1; D unresolved. The CDR3 sequence is 15 residues long. Between the trimmed V and J ends, which lost 4 bases and 4 bases, there was a span of 15 bases. Looked up from germline, CDR1 is SGHRS and CDR2 is YFSETQ. CDR3 amino acids: CASSPRTPLGNTIYF. The CDR3 nucleotides read TGCGCCAGCAGCCCACGGACTCCCCTCGGAAACACCATATATTTT.

J is TRBJ2-5 and V is TRBV5-1, with TRBD2 identical over 10 bases. This CDR3 comprises 14 residues. Germline V lookup: CDR1 SGHRS, CDR2 YFSETQ. The junction had 6 bases not matched to a gene; V was cut back by 5 bases and J by 5 bases. The CDR3: CASRKAGGPETQYF. CDR3 DNA sequence: TGCGCCAGCAGGAAAGCGGGGGGGCCCGAGACCCAGTACTTC.

This clone was counted between two and nine times. J is TRBJ2-1 and V is TRBV7-8, with 10 nucleotides matching TRBD2. The germline V gene encodes CDR1 SGHVS and CDR2 FQNEAQ. This CDR3 is built from 15 residues. Trimming removed 6 bases from V and 4 bases from J; junction bases left unmatched: 6. The CDR3, as DNA: TGTGCCAGCAGGAACCTAGCGGGAGCGTACAATGAGCAGTTCTTC. This translates into CASRNLAGAYNEQFF.

The V gene is TRBV5-1, the J gene TRBJ2-1; the match to TRBD2 covers 11 bases. Trimming cost V 3 bases and J 8 bases; bases outside gene matches: 7. The CDR3 spans 15 residues. Germline V gene data show CDR1 as SGHRS and CDR2 as YFSETQ. CDR3 amino acids: CASSSTSGRGDEQFF. The CDR3 nucleotides are TGCGCCAGCAGCTCTACTAGCGGGAGAGGTGATGAGCAGTTCTTC. The full variable domain, rest sourced from reference TRBV5-1 and TRBJ2-1, is KAGVTQTPRYLIKTRGQQVTLSCSPISGHRSVSWYQQTPGQGLQFLFEYFSETQRNKGNFPGRFSGRQFSNSRSEMNVSTLELGDSALYLCASSSTSGRGDEQFFGPGTRLTVL.

The chain recombines TRBV4-1 with TRBJ2-7, with D possibly matching TRBD1 (5 bases). The CDR3 is made up of 13 amino acids. Germline V CDR1 and CDR2: MGHRA, YSYEKL. Trimming removed 2 bases from V and 4 bases from J, with 9 bases in between. This CDR3 is CASSQLTGYEQYF. In DNA, the CDR3 is TGCGCCAGCAGCCAACTTACAGGTTACGAGCAGTACTTC.

The rearrangement links TRBV6-1 to TRBJ1-2, with D unclear. The length of the CDR3 is 15 residues. Per germline, CDR1 MNHNS and CDR2 SASEGT. V lost 2 bases to trimming and J lost 2 bases, with 12 bases between them. CDR3 protein: CASSEFEVINYGYTF. CDR3 in DNA: TGTGCCAGCAGTGAATTCGAGGTTATCAACTATGGCTACACCTTC.

CDR3 sequence reads: CASSPRQGDGGELFF. In nucleotides, the CDR3 is TGTGCCAGCTCACCTCGACAGGGGGATGGCGGGGAGCTGTTTTTT. The chain recombines TRBV18 with TRBJ2-2, with 9 bases aligning to TRBD1. Germline values: CDR1 KGHSH, CDR2 LQKENI. With V trimmed by 3 bases and J by 7 bases, 6 bases remained unmatched. The CDR3 spans 15 residues. Filled out from reference TRBV18 and TRBJ2-2, the complete variable domain reads NAGVMQNPRHLVRRRGQEARLRCSPMKGHSHVYWYRQLPEEGLKFMVYLQKENIIDESGMPKERFSAEFPKEGPSILRIQQVVRGDSAAYFCASSPRQGDGGELFFGEGSRLTVL.

This clone was recorded a few times. The chain uses TRBV19 and TRBJ2-3; no clear D gene. Trimming removed 3 bases from V and 0 bases from J, with 7 bases in between. Germline CDR1 reads LNHDA; CDR2 reads SQIVND (reference sequence). The CDR3 is made up of 14 amino acids. The CDR3 DNA follows: TGTGCCAGTAGTATCACCGGGAGCACAGATACGCAGTATTTT. Its translation is CASSITGSTDTQYF.

V and J are TRBV5-1 and TRBJ2-5, with 7 bases that match TRBD1. Per the germline V gene, CDR1 is SGHRS and CDR2 is YFSETQ. The CDR3 has 17 amino acids. Unmatched junction bases numbered 17, after V lost 4 bases and J lost 5 bases. The CDR3 loop reads CASSVTGTERTRETQYF. The CDR3 DNA reads TGCGCCAGCAGCGTTACCGGGACAGAAAGGACGCGGGAGACCCAGTACTTC.

This clone was seen a few times. V gene TRBV6-1 combines with J gene TRBJ1-4, with a possible D match to TRBD1 (5 bases). From germline, CDR1 is MNHNS and CDR2 SASEGT. The CDR3 is 15 residues long. V lost 0 bases to trimming and J lost 4 bases, with 9 bases between them. The chain's CDR3 is CASSEAAGINEKLFF. The DNA for the CDR3 is TGTGCCAGCAGTGAAGCCGCAGGGATTAATGAAAAACTGTTTTTT.

This clone was observed a handful of times. The chain is built from TRBV7-6 and TRBJ1-1; no clear D. This CDR3 has 13 residues. Trimming removed 3 bases from V and 6 bases from J, with 11 bases in between. CDR1 is SGHVS and CDR2 is FNYEAQ in the germline V gene. CDR3 sequence (DNA): TGTGCCAGCAGCTTGCTTCTGGGCTCTGAAGCTTTCTTT. Amino acid sequence: CASSLLLGSEAFF.

The rearrangement joins TRBV30 to TRBJ2-5; TRBD1 matches at 7 bases. The V gene's germline CDR1 is GTSNPN and CDR2 SVGIG (reference sequence). V lost 0 bases to trimming and J lost 0 bases; unmatched junction nucleotides: 7. The CDR3 covers 16 residues. The CDR3 nucleotides read TGTGCCTGGAGTGTAGGGGCAGGGGGTCACCAAGAGACCCAGTACTTC. As protein: CAWSVGAGGHQETQYF.

The chain employs TRBV5-1 and TRBJ1-3; the match to TRBD1 covers 7 bases. The CDR3 sequence is 16 residues long. CDR1 and CDR2 (germline): SGHRS, YFSETQ. J lost 6 bases, V lost 4 bases, and 13 bases had no gene match. This CDR3 reads CASSPGDSYLVNTIYF. CDR3 DNA: TGCGCCAGCAGCCCTGGGGACAGCTACCTGGTAAACACCATATATTTT.

This clone was seen just once. The rearrangement joins TRBV30 to TRBJ2-7, with 9 bases fitting TRBD2. V was pared by 4 bases and J by 4 bases, with 14 bases of the junction left unmatched. The CDR3 length is 16 residues. Germline CDR1 GTSNPN, CDR2 SVGIG (reference sequence). In DNA, the CDR3 is TGTGCCTGGATTGGAGGATCGGGACTAGCTCCGTACGAGCAGTACTTC. This encodes CAWIGGSGLAPYEQYF.

For the CDR3, the DNA is TGTGCCAGCATGGTTGGGACAGGGTACGCCGGGGAGCTGTTTTTT. It encodes CASMVGTGYAGELFF. The J gene is TRBJ2-2, the V gene TRBV2; TRBD1 matches at 9 bases. Germline trimming cut 7 bases from V and 6 bases from J; bases unmatched to any gene: 9. This CDR3 is 15 amino acids long. In germline, CDR1 is SNHLY, CDR2 FYNNEI.

The chain is built from TRBV7-6 and TRBJ2-1; TRBD1 aligns across 9 bases. J gave up 7 bases and V 5 bases, and 9 bases lay outside the gene matches. Germline V gene sequence: CDR1 SGHVS, CDR2 FNYEAQ. CDR3 length: 15 residues. CDR3: CASSAGTGFGNEQFF. In nucleotides, the CDR3 is TGTGCCAGCAGCGCAGGGACAGGGTTTGGGAATGAGCAGTTCTTC.

J is TRBJ1-1 and V is TRBV4-1; tentative D call: TRBD1 (5 bases). CDR1 and CDR2 from the germline V gene are MGHRA and YSYEKL. V gave up 2 bases and J gave up 4 bases, with 14 bases separating them. The CDR3 is 15 residues long. The CDR3 coding sequence is TGCGCCAGCAGCCAATCTGGGACTTTGAGCACTGAAGCTTTCTTT. This translates into CASSQSGTLSTEAFF.

The chain combines TRBV30 with TRBJ2-5; D gene ambiguous. The CDR3 is 16 amino acids. Looked up from germline, CDR1 is GTSNPN and CDR2 is SVGIG (reference sequence). Trimming pared 1 base from V and 2 bases from J, leaving 17 bases between. The CDR3 protein is CAWSEFGSRYQETQYF. The CDR3 region has the DNA TGTGCCTGGAGTGAGTTTGGTAGTCGGTATCAAGAGACCCAGTACTTC.

Within the sample, this clone is medium-sized. This rearrangement joins TRBV19 to TRBJ2-1; 10 nucleotides agree with TRBD2. V dropped 3 bases and J dropped 6; count of bases not matched to a gene: 5. Germline V gene lookup returns CDR1 LNHDA and CDR2 SQIVND (reference sequence). The CDR3 has 15 amino acids. CDR3 DNA: TGTGCCAGTAGTATTGGGGCTAGCGGGAGCAATGAGCAGTTCTTC. It encodes CASSIGASGSNEQFF.